The 20 T cell receptor beta chains below come from one sample, sequenced in a study of blood T cell repertoires in COVID-19. Here immunoSEQ multiplex PCR was the method, and the copy in TCRdb shows in-frame clones only, minus some. The sample yields about 190,000 clones, nearly 90% seen once. Sequenced: peripheral blood. These receptor sequences come from a man aged 50 or older with acute or convalescent COVID-19.

V and J are TRBV9 and TRBJ1-6; D is uncertain. Germline V gene sequence: CDR1 SGDLS, CDR2 YYNGEE. This CDR3 region has 14 residues. Trimming removed 0 bases from V and 7 bases from J, with 8 bases in between. The CDR3 protein is CASSVEGSNSPLHF. DNA for the CDR3: TGTGCCAGCAGCGTAGAAGGGAGCAATTCACCCCTCCACTTT.

The V and J genes are TRBV10-3 and TRBJ2-5; D uncertain. The CDR3 has 16 residues. V lost 2 bases, J lost 0 bases, and 13 bases lay in between. In germline, CDR1 is ENHRY, CDR2 SYGVKD. Here the CDR3 DNA reads TGTGCCATCAGTGAGCCCCCTGGAGCGAACCAAGAGACCCAGTACTTC. It yields the protein CAISEPPGANQETQYF.

The V gene is TRBV3-1 (or the pseudogene TRBV3-2), the J gene TRBJ1-5; D may be TRBD1 (5 bases). Trimming left V 0 bases short and J 4 bases short, with 16 bases between. CDR3 size: 17 residues. Germline values: CDR1 LGHDT, CDR2 YNNKEL (reference sequence). CDR3 DNA: TGTGCCAGCAGCCAAGATCCAGCCGGGGGTTTTAATCAGCCCCAGCATTTT. Amino acid sequence: CASSQDPAGGFNQPQHF.

V and J are TRBV6-2 or TRBV6-3 and TRBJ1-2, with D perhaps TRBD1 (5 bases). The ends were cut back, 0 bases at V and 7 bases at J, with 12 bases in the middle. CDR3 length equals 14 residues. Germline-derived CDR1 and CDR2 are MNHEY and SVGEGT. The CDR3 DNA reads as TGTGCCAGCAGTTACTCGGAGAGCGGGGGTGGCTACACCTTC. Residues: CASSYSESGGGYTF.

The rearrangement links TRBV7-2 to TRBJ2-5, with 11 nucleotides matching TRBD2. Trimming cost V 6 bases and J 2 bases; bases outside gene matches: 5. Germline-derived CDR1 and CDR2 are SGHTA and FQGNSA. The length of the CDR3 is 15 residues. CDR3 loop: CASRRLAGPQETQYF. The CDR3 DNA follows: TGTGCCAGCAGAAGACTAGCGGGACCACAAGAGACCCAGTACTTC.

The chain has TRBV7-2 and TRBJ2-2, with 13 bases fitting TRBD2. Germline V gives CDR1 SGHTA, CDR2 FQGNSA. V shed 6 bases, J shed 5 bases, and the junction held 12 bases outside the gene matches. The CDR3 loop spans 18 amino acids. Here the CDR3 DNA reads TGTGCCAGCAGTTCCCGACTAGCGGGAGGTGGGGGAACCGGGGAGCTGTTTTTT. This sequence encodes CASSSRLAGGGGTGELFF. Full variable domain (rest looked up from reference TRBV7-2 and TRBJ2-2): GAGVSQSPSNKVTEKGKDVELRCDPISGHTALYWYRQSLGQGLEFLIYFQGNSAPDKSGLPSDRFSAERTGGSVSTLTIQRTQQEDSAVYLCASSSRLAGGGGTGELFFGEGSRLTVL.

In the case of this clone: At one end, the junction sequence differs from germline, possibly due to a read error. The chain is built from TRBV5-1 and TRBJ2-1, with D unresolved. The CDR3 is 15 amino acids. Germline V lookup: CDR1 SGHRS, CDR2 YFSETQ. The CDR3 region is CASSFGRSSYNEQFF. The CDR3 region has the DNA TGCGCCAGCAGCTTTGGGCGAAGCTCCTATAATGAGCAGTTCTTC.

The chain couples TRBV18 to TRBJ1-6; unclear D gene. V was clipped by 2 bases and J by 6 bases, with 8 bases between them. Germline CDR1 and CDR2: KGHSH and LQKENI. This CDR3 is 14 amino acids long. The CDR3 sequence is CASSPAQFNSPLHF. In nucleotides, the CDR3 is TGTGCCAGCTCACCAGCACAATTTAATTCACCCCTCCACTTT.

V and J are TRBV3-1 (or the pseudogene TRBV3-2) and TRBJ1-6; TRBD1 aligns across 11 bases. The ends lost 10 bases at V and 9 bases at J; junction bases unmatched: 2. Germline CDR1 and CDR2: LGHDT and YNNKEL (reference sequence). The CDR3 runs to 12 residues. DNA for the CDR3: TGTGCCACCGGACAGGGGGCTTCACCCCTCCACTTT. Protein: CATGQGASPLHF.

The CDR3 sequence is CASSYSRLAGVFEQFF. The CDR3 DNA reads TGTGCCAGCAGTTACTCTCGGCTAGCGGGAGTCTTTGAGCAGTTCTTC. The rearrangement links TRBV6-5 to TRBJ2-1, with TRBD2 identical over 10 bases. Germline lookup yields CDR1 MNHEY and CDR2 SVGAGI. The CDR3 runs 16 residues. The junction had 8 bases not matched to a gene; V was cut back by 0 bases and J by 9 bases.

The V gene is TRBV29-1, the J gene TRBJ2-1; perhaps TRBD1 as D (6 bases). The CDR3 contains 17 residues. The V gene's germline CDR1 is SQVTM and CDR2 ANQGSEA. V was clipped by 0 bases and J by 0 bases, with 15 bases between them. CDR3 DNA sequence: TGCAGCGTTGAAGATCCGGAAACAGGGTACTCCTACAATGAGCAGTTCTTC. Protein sequence: CSVEDPETGYSYNEQFF.

The chain recombines TRBV28 with TRBJ2-7, with 9 bases aligning to TRBD2. The length of the CDR3 is 15 residues. With V trimmed by 8 bases and J by 1 base, 9 bases remained unmatched. CDR1 and CDR2 (germline): MDHEN, SYDVKM. The CDR3 loop is CASLSREGRSYEQYF. Here the CDR3 DNA reads TGTGCCAGCCTCTCGCGGGAGGGACGGTCCTACGAGCAGTACTTC.

The chain employs TRBV5-6 and TRBJ2-1; the match to TRBD1 covers 7 bases. J lost 8 bases, V lost 4 bases, and 9 bases had no gene match. The germline gives CDR1 SGHDT, CDR2 YYEEEE. The CDR3 has 14 amino acids. Here the CDR3 reads CASSPGQRIDEQFF. The CDR3 DNA sequence: TGTGCCAGCAGCCCGGGACAGAGGATCGATGAGCAGTTCTTC. Looking up the rest from reference TRBV5-6 and TRBJ2-1 gives the full variable domain: DAGVTQSPTHLIKTRGQQVTLRCSPKSGHDTVSWYQQALGQGPQFIFQYYEEEERQRGNFPDRFSGHQFPNYSSELNVNALLLGDSALYLCASSPGQRIDEQFFGPGTRLTVL.

CDR3 DNA sequence: TGTGCCAGCAGCTTAGCCAAAATCAGGGGGCGAAGAACTAACTATGGCTACACCTTC. The encoded protein is CASSLAKIRGRRTNYGYTF. J is TRBJ1-2 and V is TRBV7-2; 8 nucleotides match TRBD1. J lost 0 bases, V lost 0 bases, and 12 bases had no gene match. The CDR3 runs 19 residues. The germline CDR1 and CDR2 sequences are SGHTA and FQGNSA.

The gene calls are TRBV7-9 and TRBJ1-6, with 8 bases lining up with TRBD1. V was pared by 5 bases and J by 2 bases, with 2 bases of the junction left unmatched. This CDR3 is built from 15 residues. The germline V gene has CDR1 SEHNR and CDR2 FQNEAQ (reference sequence). The CDR3 protein is CASSLTGAYNSPLHF. DNA of the CDR3: TGTGCCAGCAGCCTGACAGGGGCCTATAATTCACCCCTCCACTTT.

The chain recombines TRBV4-2 with TRBJ2-1; TRBD2 matches 8 bases. This CDR3 comprises 16 residues. J lost 6 bases, V lost 2 bases, and 9 bases had no gene match. Germline assignment: CDR1 LGHNA and CDR2 YNFKEQ. Here the CDR3 reads CASSQSRRGGVNEQFF. In DNA, the CDR3 is TGTGCCAGCAGCCAATCCAGACGGGGGGGCGTCAATGAGCAGTTCTTC.

The J gene is TRBJ2-5, the V gene TRBV5-4; 10 nucleotides line up with TRBD2. Germline CDR1 and CDR2: SGHNT and YYREEE (reference sequence). The ends lost 5 bases at V and 2 bases at J; junction bases unmatched: 9. There are 16 residues in the CDR3. The CDR3 loop is CASSPGLAEAQETQYF. The CDR3 bases are TGTGCCAGCAGTCCCGGACTAGCGGAGGCACAAGAGACCCAGTACTTC.

The chain uses TRBV2 and TRBJ1-2; the D is unclear. The CDR3 covers 13 residues. Germline assignment: CDR1 SNHLY and CDR2 FYNNEI. The V end lost 7 bases, the J end lost 2 bases, and 11 bases lay between the germline ends. The CDR3 DNA is TGTGCCAGCATAAAGAGCAGGAACTATGGCTACACCTTC. Translation gives CASIKSRNYGYTF.

The rearrangement links TRBV9 to TRBJ2-3, with D maybe TRBD2 (7 bases). The V gene's germline CDR1 is SGDLS and CDR2 YYNGEE. This CDR3 has 14 amino acids. V was cut by 4 bases and J by 4 bases, with 13 bases left in between. The CDR3 spells CASSSWGGADTQYF. CDR3 bases: TGTGCCAGCAGCTCGTGGGGGGGCGCAGATACGCAGTATTTT.

The rearrangement joins TRBV28 to TRBJ2-5, with a tentative D call TRBD1 (6 bases). The CDR3 is made up of 14 amino acids. Trimming took 5 bases from V and 4 from J, leaving 14 bases between them. Germline V gene sequence: CDR1 MDHEN, CDR2 SYDVKM. The CDR3 DNA sequence: TGTGCCAGCAGTAGGGGGACCATCAGAGAGACCCAGTACTTC. Protein: CASSRGTIRETQYF.